These 27 T cell receptor beta chains were sequenced from one sample in a study of metastatic and nonmetastatic thyroid tumors (dated by TCRdb to about 2020). Before undergoing thyroid surgery, none of the patients had been given any kind of treatment. Library prep was done by PCR. Sequencing relied on an Illumina HiSeq 4000. The public reads were quality trimmed at Q25 with fastp and then assembled into clones with MiXCR by TCRdb, keeping productive beta chains. The sample includes about 40,000 clones, with approximately 16% observed a single time. 3.5% to 4% of the sample is in the top ten clones. The specimen sequenced was blood. These receptors were obtained from a female donor with papillary thyroid cancer or a benign thyroid nodule (not recorded which). Some clones in this sample may be carry-over from other donors' samples.

This clone has a count of ten or more. This CDR3 is CASKFSGGSNYEQYF. The CDR3 DNA follows: TGCGCCAGCAAATTTAGCGGGGGGAGCAACTACGAGCAGTACTTC. The V and J genes are TRBV10-2 and TRBJ2-7, with 10 positions matching TRBD2. The CDR3 is 15 residues long. Germline CDR1 and CDR2: WSHSY and SAAADI. The V gene end was trimmed by 7 bases and the J gene end by 3 bases; junction bases not matched to a gene: 9.

The table lists this clone with many counts. The J gene is TRBJ1-2, the V gene TRBV12-3 or TRBV12-4; D unresolved. V gave up 3 bases and J gave up 1 base, with 9 bases separating them. The CDR3 length is 14 residues. CDR3 DNA sequence: TGTGCCAGCAGTTTGGCAGCCCTTAACTATGGCTACACCTTC. Translated, it gives CASSLAALNYGYTF.

There are many counts of this clone. The V call is TRBV27, the J call TRBJ1-3; D remains unclear. V lost 8 bases to trimming and J lost 3 bases, with 14 bases between them. Germline V gene data show CDR1 as MNHEY and CDR2 as SMNVEV (reference sequence). CDR3 length equals 14 residues. CDR3 sequence reads: CASAPYGDGNTIYF. CDR3 sequence (DNA): TGTGCCAGCGCTCCTTACGGGGATGGAAACACCATATATTTT.

This clone was seen at least ten times. The chain recombines TRBV20-1 with TRBJ2-1; 8 nucleotides match TRBD1. Germline assignment: CDR1 DFQATT and CDR2 SNEGSKA (reference sequence). CDR3 size: 14 residues. J was trimmed by 8 bases and V by 1 base; bases with no gene match: 7. CDR3 sequence reads: CSARGVTGVDEQFF. The CDR3 nucleotides are TGCAGTGCTAGAGGGGTGACAGGGGTAGATGAGCAGTTCTTC.

This clone was observed at least ten times. The chain uses TRBV7-3 and TRBJ1-1, with D possibly TRBD1 on 5 matching bases. Trimming took 3 bases from V and 0 from J, leaving 11 bases between them. CDR1 SGHTA and CDR2 FQGTGA come from the germline V gene. This CDR3 contains 15 residues. This CDR3 reads CASSLQGGMNTEAFF. CDR3 DNA sequence: TGTGCCAGCAGCTTGCAGGGAGGGATGAACACTGAAGCTTTCTTT.

In this sample, this clone turned up many times. The gene calls are TRBV20-1 and TRBJ2-5, with D possibly being TRBD1 (6 bases). Germline V lookup: CDR1 DFQATT, CDR2 SNEGSKA (reference sequence). V was trimmed by 1 base and J by 5 bases, leaving 20 bases between them. This CDR3 contains 16 residues. CDR3 residues: CSARGRDTLKEETQYF. The CDR3 DNA follows: TGCAGTGCTAGAGGTCGGGACACCCTCAAGGAGGAGACCCAGTACTTC.

About this clone itself: One base away lies a much larger clone, so this may be a sequencing read error. The CDR3 carries no conserved terminal phenylalanine or tryptophan, so it likely arises from a read error. The chain has TRBV7-3 and TRBJ1-1; D is ambiguous. The germline CDR1 and CDR2 sequences are SGHTA and FQGTGA. The ends were cut back, 1 base at V and 2 bases at J, with 8 bases in the middle. The CDR3 has 14 amino acids. CDR3 in DNA: TGTGCCAGCAGCTTAAAACAGAAAAACACTGAAGCTTTCCTT. Encoded protein: CASSLKQKNTEAFL.

This clone was counted at least ten times. The CDR3 here is CASSSRTSGIYNEQFF. The DNA of the CDR3 is TGTGCCAGCAGCTCCCGGACTAGCGGGATCTACAATGAGCAGTTCTTC. This chain links TRBV9 with TRBJ2-1, with 12 bases lining up with TRBD2. CDR1 and CDR2 (germline): SGDLS, YYNGEE. The CDR3 is made up of 16 amino acids. The V segment lost 4 bases and the J segment 3 bases; nucleotides outside the gene matches: 5.

This clone came up many times. The chain uses TRBV20-1 and TRBJ2-3, with 8 bases that match TRBD1. From germline, CDR1 is DFQATT and CDR2 SNEGSKA (reference sequence). The CDR3 spans 15 residues. CDR3 DNA sequence: TGCGCTATTCGACAGGGGAGTACACGCACAGATACGCAGTATTTT. Translating gives CAIRQGSTRTDTQYF.

This clone appeared many times. The chain combines TRBV28 with TRBJ2-2; the D gene is possibly TRBD1 (5 bases). The V end was cut by 6 bases, the J end by 1 base, with 9 bases between. The germline V gene has CDR1 MDHEN and CDR2 SYDVKM. CDR3 length: 14 residues. The CDR3 region is CASRDTGNTGELFF. In DNA form, the CDR3 reads TGTGCCAGCAGAGACACAGGGAACACCGGGGAGCTGTTTTTT.

This clone has at least ten counts. The junction departs from germline at one end; a sequencing error may be responsible. The chain joins TRBV7-7 to TRBJ2-2, with D maybe TRBD1 (5 bases). The CDR3 is made up of 14 amino acids. The V gene's germline CDR1 is SSHAT and CDR2 FNYEAQ (reference sequence). In nucleotides, the CDR3 is TGTGCTAGCAGCTTTGGCCAGGGCACCGGGGAGCTGTTTTTT. It codes for CASSFGQGTGELFF.

This clone has ten or more counts. The chain links TRBV13 to TRBJ2-3; D is perhaps TRBD1 or TRBD2 (5 bases each). The CDR3 is 12 amino acids. Germline V gene lookup returns CDR1 PRHDT and CDR2 FYEKMQ (reference sequence). V was trimmed by 2 bases and J by 6 bases, leaving 6 bases between them. The DNA of the CDR3 is TGTGCCAGCAGCTTATGGGGGGATACGCAGTATTTT. It specifies CASSLWGDTQYF.

The rearrangement joins TRBV4-2 to TRBJ2-1; D ambiguous. The V end lost 2 bases, the J end lost 5 bases, and 1 base lay between the germline ends. The germline V gene has CDR1 LGHNA and CDR2 YNFKEQ. The CDR3 length is 11 residues. CDR3 DNA: TGTGCCAGCAGCCAAAACAATGAGCAGTTCTTC. Amino acids: CASSQNNEQFF.

This clone was detected many times. J is TRBJ2-1 and V is TRBV20-1, with a weak D call TRBD1 (6 bases). The CDR3 covers 19 residues. Germline values: CDR1 DFQATT, CDR2 SNEGSKA (reference sequence). Trimming removed 0 bases at V and 0 bases at J, with 21 bases between. The CDR3 here is CSARDQESGTFGSYNEQFF. CDR3 nucleotides: TGCAGTGCTAGAGATCAGGAGTCGGGGACATTCGGCTCCTACAATGAGCAGTTCTTC.

This clone was counted many times. CDR3: CASSLFPVSNYEQYF. CDR3 bases: TGTGCCAGCAGCTTATTCCCAGTTTCTAATTACGAGCAGTACTTC. The rearrangement joins TRBV7-8 to TRBJ2-7, with unresolved D. The length of the CDR3 is 15 residues. The ends were cut back, 2 bases at V and 4 bases at J, with 15 bases in the middle. Germline-derived CDR1 and CDR2 are SGHVS and FQNEAQ.

This clone has ten or more counts. A much larger clone differs by one base, so this may be a read error. The chain couples TRBV9 to TRBJ2-3; no firm D call. Germline CDR1 reads SGDLS; CDR2 reads YYNGEE. This CDR3 is 13 amino acids long. In nucleotides, the CDR3 is TGTGCCTGCAGCGTAGAGGTGACAGATACGCAGTATTTT. Amino acid sequence: CACSVEVTDTQYF. The variable domain in full, completed from reference TRBV9 and TRBJ2-3, reads DSGVTQTPKHLITATGQRVTLRCSPRSGDLSVYWYQQSLDQGLQFLIQYYNGEERAKGNILERFSAQQFPDLHSELNLSSLELGDSALYFCACSVEVTDTQYFGPGTRLTVL.

Concerning this clone itself: This clone may be a read error of a much larger clone one base away. The chain combines TRBV29-1 with TRBJ1-4; D is perhaps TRBD1 (5 bases). The CDR3 runs to 14 residues. The germline CDR1 and CDR2 sequences are SQVTM and ANQGSEA. CDR3 bases: TGCCGCGTTGAGACGACAGCAACTAATGAAAAACTGTTTTTT. Its protein product is CRVETTATNEKLFF. Filled out from reference TRBV29-1 and TRBJ1-4, the complete variable domain reads SAVISQKPSRDICQRGTSLTIQCQVDSQVTMMFWYRQQPGQSLTLIATANQGSEATYESGFVIDKFPISRPNLTFSTLTVSNMSPEDSSIYLCRVETTATNEKLFFGSGTQLSVL.

This clone appeared many times. The V and J genes are TRBV5-1 and TRBJ2-7; 9 bases align to TRBD1. CDR1 and CDR2 from the germline V gene are SGHRS and YFSETQ. The V and J ends lost 0 bases and 5 bases, in that order; junction bases with no gene match: 3. The CDR3 totals 14 residues. The CDR3 coding sequence is TGCGCCAGCAGCTTGGAGGGACAGGGTGACGAGCAGTACTTC. Translated, it gives CASSLEGQGDEQYF. The variable domain in full, completed from reference TRBV5-1 and TRBJ2-7, reads KAGVTQTPRYLIKTRGQQVTLSCSPISGHRSVSWYQQTPGQGLQFLFEYFSETQRNKGNFPGRFSGRQFSNSRSEMNVSTLELGDSALYLCASSLEGQGDEQYFGPGTRLTVT.

Details on this clone: Sequence at one end of the junction differs from germline and may be a read error. The chain recombines TRBV7-8 with TRBJ1-2, with 7 bases matching TRBD1. The CDR3 runs to 15 residues. Germline V CDR1 and CDR2: SGHVS, FQNEAQ. The CDR3 spells CASSLAQGGFYGYTF. The CDR3 nucleotides read TGTGCCAGTAGCTTAGCGCAGGGGGGCTTCTATGGCTACACCTTC.

This clone has at least ten counts. V is TRBV27 and J is TRBJ2-1, with 13 nucleotides matching TRBD2. V dropped 4 bases and J dropped 6; count of bases not matched to a gene: 6. Germline V gene lookup returns CDR1 MNHEY and CDR2 SMNVEV (reference sequence). There are 16 residues in the CDR3. The CDR3 loop is CASSYLGLAGVNEQFF. The DNA of the CDR3 is TGTGCCAGCAGTTACCTCGGACTAGCGGGAGTCAATGAGCAGTTCTTC.

This sequence joins TRBV7-3 and TRBJ2-3; 8 bases align to TRBD2. This CDR3 is 15 amino acids long. The V and J ends lost 5 bases and 6 bases, in that order; junction bases with no gene match: 10. Germline V CDR1 and CDR2: SGHTA, FQGTGA. CDR3 coding DNA: TGTGCCAGCAGCCCAAATGGCGGGAGGTGGGATACGCAGTATTTT. Protein sequence: CASSPNGGRWDTQYF.

CDR3 nucleotide sequence: TGCAGCTTTGCCGGTGGCACTGAAGCTTTCTTT. Protein: CSFAGGTEAFF. The chain employs TRBV29-1 and TRBJ1-1; D gene ambiguous. V lost 8 bases, J lost 4 bases, and 11 bases lay in between. CDR3 length: 11 residues. Per the germline V gene, CDR1 is SQVTM and CDR2 is ANQGSEA.

The chain joins TRBV28 to TRBJ1-2; tentative D call: TRBD1 (6 bases). V was pared by 4 bases and J by 11 bases, with 23 bases between. Germline CDR1 is MDHEN and CDR2 is SYDVKM. CDR3 length: 15 residues. The CDR3 loop is CASSWQGTPTRGYTF. In DNA, the CDR3 is TGTGCCAGCAGTTGGCAGGGGACACCGACGAGGGGATACACCTTC.

In the case of this clone: Being one base from a much bigger clone, this may be a read error. Other DNA sequences in this specimen translate into the identical CDR3. V and J are TRBV16 and TRBJ2-2; tentative D call: TRBD2 (6 bases). The CDR3 is 16 amino acids. Germline CDR1 and CDR2: KGHSY and FQNENV. V lost 4 bases, J lost 1 base, and 13 bases lay in between. The CDR3 nucleotides read TGTGCCAGCAGCCCACTAGCTGGGGTGAACACCGGGGAGCTGTTTTTT. Translating gives CASSPLAGVNTGELFF.

This clone was found once. In the same sample, other DNA sequences code for this CDR3. V usage is TRBV9 and J usage is TRBJ2-1; D call uncertain. Between the trimmed V and J ends, which lost 2 bases and 5 bases, there was a span of 14 bases. This CDR3 spans 15 amino acids. Germline CDR1 reads SGDLS; CDR2 reads YYNGEE. CDR3 sequence (DNA): TGTGCCAGCAGCGTCTCTTCTGGGGTCAACAATGAGCAGTTCTTC. It is translated as CASSVSSGVNNEQFF.

This clone was counted only a few times. The chain joins TRBV12-3 or TRBV12-4 to TRBJ1-6; D not resolved. The V and J ends lost 3 bases and 11 bases respectively, with 14 bases between them. This CDR3 is built from 14 residues. This chain's CDR3 is CASSLYRQLPPLHF. The DNA for the CDR3 is TGTGCCAGCAGTTTGTATCGCCAGCTCCCACCCCTCCACTTT.

This clone occurred many times. This chain connects TRBV6-1 to TRBJ1-5; the D gene is possibly TRBD1 (6 bases). Deletions cut 8 bases from V and 0 bases from J, with 14 bases between. Germline CDR1 is MNHNS and CDR2 is SASEGT. The CDR3 totals 15 residues. The CDR3 DNA follows: TGTGCCAGCCTCAGGGGAACTTATAGCAATCAGCCCCAGCATTTT. Translated: CASLRGTYSNQPQHF.